These T cell receptor beta chains were read from a single sample in a study of cytomegalovirus exposure and HLA in healthy donors. TCRdb's copy holds only in-frame clones and misses some; the assay was immunoSEQ multiplex PCR. Found here are over 100,000 clones, roughly 80% of them singletons; the top ten hold 1.4% to 1.5%. The sequenced material came from PBMCs. The source of these receptors is a female donor in good health and CMV-seronegative. CDR3s include the opening cysteine and the closing phenylalanine or tryptophan. Fields, in order: V gene, clone size, J gene, CDR3 protein. Size is omitted from some rows. Given values are once, few, many or a class for expanded clones.

v_gene: TRBV27; abundance: -; j_gene: TRBJ2-5; CDR3aa: CASSPPGSRGETQYF
v_gene: TRBV10-3; abundance: -; j_gene: TRBJ2-2; CDR3aa: CAINREKVTGELFF
v_gene: TRBV4-3; abundance: -; j_gene: TRBJ2-2; CDR3aa: CASSQGRGSGRGGTGELFF
v_gene: TRBV28; abundance: few; j_gene: TRBJ2-7; CDR3aa: CASSRHEQYF
v_gene: TRBV30; abundance: -; j_gene: TRBJ2-3; CDR3aa: CAWTHGVLPDTQYF
v_gene: TRBV28; abundance: few; j_gene: TRBJ2-7; CDR3aa: CASSVIGSYEQYF
v_gene: TRBV28; abundance: -; j_gene: TRBJ2-3; CDR3aa: CASRLNVVDTQYF
v_gene: TRBV19; abundance: -; j_gene: TRBJ2-7; CDR3aa: CASSLAPDTFGEQYF
v_gene: TRBV11-3; abundance: few; j_gene: TRBJ2-3; CDR3aa: CASSLSDRGDTQYF
v_gene: TRBV2; abundance: -; j_gene: TRBJ1-2; CDR3aa: CASSSQGDYGYTF
v_gene: TRBV25-1; abundance: -; j_gene: TRBJ2-7; CDR3aa: CASSVGTGGYEQYF
v_gene: TRBV29-1; abundance: once; j_gene: TRBJ1-1; CDR3aa: CSVLGQANTEAFF
v_gene: TRBV5-4; abundance: -; j_gene: TRBJ1-2; CDR3aa: CASSLVQGPSGYTF
v_gene: TRBV5-1; abundance: -; j_gene: TRBJ2-7; CDR3aa: CASFGTSGRGNEQYF
v_gene: TRBV4-1; abundance: -; j_gene: TRBJ2-7; CDR3aa: CASSSAATGTYEQYF
v_gene: TRBV30; abundance: -; j_gene: TRBJ2-6; CDR3aa: CAWSVQGVSGANVLTF
v_gene: TRBV29-1; abundance: -; j_gene: TRBJ2-1; CDR3aa: CSVDTGVGVGNEQFF
v_gene: TRBV18; abundance: -; j_gene: TRBJ1-1; CDR3aa: CASSQDREAVTFF
v_gene: TRBV30; abundance: -; j_gene: TRBJ1-2; CDR3aa: CAWSALGQGDYGYTF
v_gene: TRBV28; abundance: -; j_gene: TRBJ1-2; CDR3aa: CATLQGSGYTF
v_gene: TRBV7-2; abundance: -; j_gene: TRBJ2-1; CDR3aa: CASSVRQGAYNEQFF
v_gene: TRBV7-9; abundance: -; j_gene: TRBJ2-6; CDR3aa: CASSLSAAGANVLTF
v_gene: TRBV5-5; abundance: -; j_gene: TRBJ1-3; CDR3aa: CASSLAIYGSDSGNTIYF
v_gene: TRBV30; abundance: -; j_gene: TRBJ2-7; CDR3aa: CAWTESVTYEQYF
v_gene: TRBV30; abundance: -; j_gene: TRBJ1-5; CDR3aa: CAWSNGDAGIWNQPQHF
v_gene: TRBV5-1; abundance: -; j_gene: TRBJ1-3; CDR3aa: CASSDPGQGGNTIYF
v_gene: TRBV10-1; abundance: few; j_gene: TRBJ2-1; CDR3aa: CASSRTRVDYNEQFF